This T cell receptor beta chain stems from a study of blood T cell repertoires in COVID-19. Study summary: COVID-19 samples collected from the United States, Italy and Spain covered acute and convalescent phases. The cDNA or gDNA used as material had been derived from T cells, B-cell-depleted T cells, or PBMCs.

Per the germline V gene, CDR1 is SGDLS and CDR2 is YYNGEE. V was clipped by 6 bases and J by 5 bases, with 13 bases between them. This CDR3 has 13 amino acids. Original processing notes: Estimated nucleated cell counts came from reference gene primer amplification. Here immunoSEQ multiplex PCR was the method, and the copy in TCRdb shows in-frame clones only, minus some. V, J and clone size are taken as reported in that table, and D and trimming were inferred from the DNA itself. The sample holds 80,000 or so clones, about 85% seen once. The receptor was derived from a human donor in a cohort sampled during active COVID-19. The specimen was peripheral blood. The chain carries TRBV9 and TRBJ2-3; D is perhaps TRBD2 (5 bases). The CDR3 protein is CASTRGKEDTQYF. Here the CDR3 DNA reads TGTGCCAGCACCCGGGGTAAAGAAGATACGCAGTATTTT.